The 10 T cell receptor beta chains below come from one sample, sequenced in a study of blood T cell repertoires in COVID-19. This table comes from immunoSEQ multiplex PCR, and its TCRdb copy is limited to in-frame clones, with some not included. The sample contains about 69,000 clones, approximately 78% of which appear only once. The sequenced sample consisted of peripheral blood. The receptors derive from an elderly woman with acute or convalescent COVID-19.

CDR3: CASTERGGYGYTF. In DNA form, the CDR3 reads TGTGCCAGCACCGAGAGAGGGGGCTATGGCTACACCTTC. V and J are TRBV6-5 and TRBJ1-2; TRBD1 is a possible D gene (6 bases). Germline V lookup: CDR1 MNHEY, CDR2 SVGAGI. This CDR3 has 13 amino acids. V lost 7 bases, J lost 4 bases, and 13 bases lay in between.

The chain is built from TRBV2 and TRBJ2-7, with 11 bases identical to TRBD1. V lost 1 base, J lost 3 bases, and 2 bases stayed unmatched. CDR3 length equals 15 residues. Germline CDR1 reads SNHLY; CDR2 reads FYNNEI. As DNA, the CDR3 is TGTGCCAGCAGTGAAGAGGGACAGGGGGGCTACGAGCAGTACTTC. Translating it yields CASSEEGQGGYEQYF.

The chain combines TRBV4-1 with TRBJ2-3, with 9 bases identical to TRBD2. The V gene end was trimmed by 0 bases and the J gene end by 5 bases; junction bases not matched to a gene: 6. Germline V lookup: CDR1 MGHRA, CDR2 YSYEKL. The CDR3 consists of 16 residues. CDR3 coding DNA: TGCGCCAGCAGCCAAGAGGGGCGGGGGGGCGTAGATACGCAGTATTTT. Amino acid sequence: CASSQEGRGGVDTQYF.

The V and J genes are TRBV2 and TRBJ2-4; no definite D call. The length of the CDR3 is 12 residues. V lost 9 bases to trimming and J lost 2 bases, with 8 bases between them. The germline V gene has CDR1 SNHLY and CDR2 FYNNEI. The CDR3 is CASTVTKNIQYF. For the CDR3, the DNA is TGTGCCAGTACAGTAACCAAAAACATTCAGTACTTC.

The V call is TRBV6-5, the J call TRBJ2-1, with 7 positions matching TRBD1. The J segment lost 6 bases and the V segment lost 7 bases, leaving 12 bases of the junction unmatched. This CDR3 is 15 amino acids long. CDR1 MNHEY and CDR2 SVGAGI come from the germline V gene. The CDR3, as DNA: TGTGCCAGCAACGCCGGGACAGTGGCTTTCAATGAGCAGTTCTTC. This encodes CASNAGTVAFNEQFF.

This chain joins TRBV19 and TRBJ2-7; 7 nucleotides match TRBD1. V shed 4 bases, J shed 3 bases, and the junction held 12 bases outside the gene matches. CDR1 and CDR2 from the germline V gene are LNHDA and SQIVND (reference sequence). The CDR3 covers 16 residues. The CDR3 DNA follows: TGTGCCAGTAGTAACCGGTTAATAGGGGACAGCTACGAGCAGTACTTC. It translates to CASSNRLIGDSYEQYF.

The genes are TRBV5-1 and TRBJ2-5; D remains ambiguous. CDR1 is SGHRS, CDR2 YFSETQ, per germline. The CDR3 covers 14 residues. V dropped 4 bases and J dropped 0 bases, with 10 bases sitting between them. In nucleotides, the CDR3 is TGCGCCAGCAGCCTCCTTTCGGACCAAGAGACCCAGTACTTC. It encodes CASSLLSDQETQYF.

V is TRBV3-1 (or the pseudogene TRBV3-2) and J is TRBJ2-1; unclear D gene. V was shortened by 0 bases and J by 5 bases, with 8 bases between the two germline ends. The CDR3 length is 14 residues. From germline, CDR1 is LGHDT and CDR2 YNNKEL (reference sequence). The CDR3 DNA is TGTGCCAGCAGCCAAGAAGTCCAGGACAATGAGCAGTTCTTC. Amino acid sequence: CASSQEVQDNEQFF.

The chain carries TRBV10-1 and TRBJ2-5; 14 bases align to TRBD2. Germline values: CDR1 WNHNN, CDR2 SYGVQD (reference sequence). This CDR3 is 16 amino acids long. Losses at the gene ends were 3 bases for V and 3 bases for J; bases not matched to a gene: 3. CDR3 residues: CASSEGLAGGEETQYF. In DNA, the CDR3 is TGCGCCAGCAGTGAAGGACTAGCGGGGGGTGAAGAGACCCAGTACTTC.

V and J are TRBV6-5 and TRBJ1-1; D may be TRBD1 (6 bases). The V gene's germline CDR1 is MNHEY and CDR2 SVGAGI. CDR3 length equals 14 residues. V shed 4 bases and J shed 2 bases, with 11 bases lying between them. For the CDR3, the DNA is TGTGCCAGCAGTTCACACAGGGTTAACACTGAAGCTTTCTTT. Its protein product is CASSSHRVNTEAFF.